Given below is one T cell receptor (beta chain) in context. This sample is drawn from a study of T cells in Graves' hyperthyroidism and ophthalmopathy. There were TCR beta CDR3 regions amplified from RNA transcripts. HTBI primers were the set used in a first-round RT-PCR of the TCR CDR3. TCRdb itself ran the multiplex PCR reads through MiXCR, one entry per CDR3 protein. In the table there are fewer than 850,000 distinct CDR3 sequences, about 18% of which are singletons. The V end lost 0 bases, the J end lost 1 base, and 15 bases lay between the germline ends. The CDR3 has 17 amino acids. The germline gives CDR1 MGHRA, CDR2 YSYEKL.

The chain is built from TRBV4-1 and TRBJ1-2; perhaps TRBD1 as D (5 bases). The receptor was derived from a man over 45 with Graves' hyperthyroidism. The sample was blood. The CDR3 bases are TGCGCCAGCAGCCAAGATTTGGGGACGGATCTTAACTATGGCTACACCTTC. Its protein product is CASSQDLGTDLNYGYTF.